This note documents a single T cell receptor (beta chain) sequence. Which antigen it targets is not known. No qualities accompany the bases; no much larger clone lies one base away. This sample was taken from a study of memory CD4+ T cells and cytomegalovirus serostatus (dated by TCRdb to between 2018 and 2021). Broadly, across the study: The roughly 33 healthy Belgian adults in the cohort included 9 who were CMV seropositive and approximately 25 who were CMV seronegative. To replicate a published TCR-based CMV serostatus classifier, the researchers sequenced the CD4+ memory TCRbeta repertoires of a Belgian cohort whose cytomegalovirus serostatus was known. What the work shows at the level of the full study, not this receptor alone: Among the 150 to 200 previously reported CMV-associated TCRbeta sequences, 67 showed up in the CD4+ memory repertoires, with each one found in between one and five individuals. The results were read as suggesting that the CMV-associated TCR signature is, for the most part, present in the CD4+ memory repertoire. A median bootstrapped AUC of around 0.95 with a 95% CI of 0.76-1.00 was achieved on the Belgian cohort by the original-framework classifier. CMV serostatus prediction reached a median bootstrapped AUC of 0.95 with the original framework and approximately 0.92 with a US-trained random forest. Only CD4+CD45RO+ memory cells were sequenced, in contrast to the original study, in which naive and memory CD4+ and CD8+ populations were covered.

Genomic DNA was extracted from sorted cells with the Quick-DNA Microprep Kit. TCRbeta DNA was amplified with the immunoSEQ hsTCRbeta kit following the manufacturer's protocol. TCRbeta libraries were sequenced on an Illumina MiSeq instrument. The authors' pipeline ran thus. After out-of-frame sequences were removed, some 2.1 million distinct TCRbeta sequences remained, averaging approximately 68,000 per individual. Each individual was scored using the number of some 150 previously reported CMV-associated TCRbeta sequences that the individual carried and the total number of productive distinct TCRbeta sequences. A beta-binomial model was reimplemented in Python, and scikit-learn random forests with default parameters were trained on US cohort data. Classifier performance on the Belgian cohort was reported as the median AUC with percentile confidence intervals calculated over 10,000 bootstrap iterations. Drawn from immuneACCESS, this table holds only the in-frame rearrangements with V and J called that TCRdb kept. Clones are partly lost; checked studies trace under half to an unresolved V gene and leave the rest unexplained. That table supplies the V and J calls and clone size; D and trimming were determined from the DNA. For this sample the table gives 40,000 to 45,000 clones, of which over 65% were detected only once. Clones ranked in the top ten supply about 1.9% of the sample.

The CDR3 covers 18 residues, taking in both the cysteine and the phenylalanine. Of all the DNA, just the CDR3 is kept, 54 bases in frame from base 1. Via the germline V gene (reference sequence), CDR1 is SGHNT and CDR2 YYREEE. The germline ends are 21 bases apart after V is trimmed by 3 bases and J by 1 base. Single viable CD3+CD4+CD8-CD45RO+ cells were sorted as memory CD4+ T cells on a FACSAria II. CMV serostatus was assessed using a Roche Elecsys assay, by which serum IgG against CMV pp150, pp28, p38 and p52 was detected. Following thawing, total CD4+ T cells were enriched through positive selection using CD4 magnetic microbeads. Samples originated from another study that specifically interrogated the CD4+ T cell memory repertoire. Peripheral blood mononuclear cells were isolated and cryopreserved according to standard operating procedures, and serum was stored at -80 degrees C. The staining relied on CD3-PerCP (BW264/56), CD4-APC (RPA-T4), CD45RO-PE (UCHT1) and CD8-Pacific Orange (3B5) antibodies, and Sytox blue was used to exclude non-viable cells.

The receptor's source is an adult in good health and CMV-seronegative. The chain couples TRBV5-4 to TRBJ2-3, with no D gene named confidently. The sample consisted of memory CD4+ T cells from blood. The DNA sequence is as follows: TGTGCCAGCAGCTCCGGTACGGCGGCTGTTCGTGGCACAGATACGCAGTATTTT. Translated, this gives CASSSGTAAVRGTDTQYF.